This TCR beta chain was captured in a study of T cell responses to AZD1222 COVID-19 vaccine (dated by TCRdb to 2020 to 2023). Concerning the study at large: A total of under 250 trial participants underwent TCR sequencing, of whom about 200 had received two doses of AZD1222 and 26 had received two doses of the MenACWY control vaccine. Trial participants were enrolled into age subgroups of 18-55, 56-69 and 70-plus years, which contained around 150, 29 and 61 TCR-sequenced participants, respectively. Study-wide findings and limitations: The 56-69-year group was small, and its depth increase did not reach significance, likely because of low power. The whole spike protein was spanned by vaccine-associated CD4 TCRs, and dominant responses were seen in regions 160-218 and 743-854. Most participants were white British and females outnumbered males, and the authors suggested that clonal diversity may have been underestimated. Conclusions about previously exposed vaccinees are limited because only six or seven AZD1222 recipients were SARS-CoV-2 seropositive at baseline. No day 14 peak-response samples were available, so repertoires were characterized only after the peak T cell response. Reportedly, close to half of the unique spike-specific TCRs recognized epitopes lying outside the regions that are mutated in the B.1.351 and B.1.1.7 variants. Spike-specific TCR breadth and depth rose significantly after two AZD1222 doses compared with day 0 and with MenACWY recipients.

About this clone itself: Its antigen specificity is not known. One base away there is no much larger clone; base qualities are not given.

From its cysteine to its phenylalanine, the CDR3 spans 15 amino acids. The entry retains the CDR3 DNA only, 45 bases that are in frame from base 1. Sequences SGHTA (CDR1) and FQGNSA (CDR2) are obtained from the germline V gene. After removal of 1 base from V and 11 bases from J, the junction retains 6 bases not matched to a gene. The CDR3 regions of human TCRbeta chains were analyzed by immunosequencing. Processing in the source paper ran as follows. Repertoire TCRs were checked for matches against a reference library of SARS-CoV-2-specific TCRs that had been generated using the MIRA antigen-specificity platform. Breadth was defined as the fraction of unique TCRs that were SARS-CoV-2-associated, and depth was defined as the fraction of total T cells that were SARS-CoV-2-associated. Each spike-specific TCR was assigned to its reactive spike region and to a CD4 or CD8 class using the MIRA data. Log10-transformed breadth and depth values were compared by one-way ANOVA with Sidak's multiple comparisons tests. The immuneACCESS repertoire file appears here via TCRdb, limited to in-frame rearrangements. These files lack a portion of the clones; in checked studies, under half of the deficit traces to unresolved V genes, and the cause of the others is not known. That table supplies the V and J calls and clone size; D and trimming were determined from the DNA. The sample profile shows 250,000 to 300,000 clones; 90% to 95% of them were found once. Around 0.57% of the sample belongs to the ten largest clones.

The sample's time point, from its label and the paper: about 28 days (+/-7) after the second vaccine dose. AZD1222 recipients whose second dose came at about 4 weeks and those whose second dose came at about 12 weeks were combined into one group, since spike-specific TCR depth and breadth did not differ between the two schedules. Samples from vaccinated people were obtained from the UK trials COV001 and COV002, which included a single-blind randomized controlled phase 2/3 trial of AZD1222 (ChAdOx1 nCoV-19) in healthy adults. For TCRbeta chain sequencing, PBMC samples from trial participants were taken at day 0 and at day 28 after the second dose.

The sequence derives from an adult who received the AZD1222 COVID-19 vaccine. Source: peripheral blood, taken 28 days after the second AZD1222 dose. The chain joins TRBV7-2 to TRBJ2-3; the central 13 bases match TRBD2. The CDR3 amino acid sequence is: CASSLEGTSGNLQYF. The DNA sequence reads TGTGCCAGCAGCTTAGAGGGGACTAGCGGGAATCTGCAGTATTTT.